This record covers a single T cell receptor (beta chain). Only a few counts were recorded for this clone. Its specific antigen is unknown. No per-base quality is available; no much larger clone lies one base away. The entry originates in a study of neoadjuvant anti-PD-1 for oral cavity cancer (dated by TCRdb to the early 2020s). For context, the study as a whole: Patients mostly received three to four biweekly doses of nivolumab at 3 mg/kg before curative-intent surgical resection. Patients without progression received a fourth nivolumab dose around day 43 and underwent definitive surgical resection on days 50-56. The parent correlative cohort included under 15 patients, with an approximately 34% response rate. Under RECIST 1.1, a patient counted as a responder if showing complete response, partial response or stable disease, and as a non-responder if showing progression.

For deep sequencing, PBMC libraries mostly used about 490 ng of input genomic DNA, with six replicates for each sample. The immunoSEQ hsTCRbeta kit was used to prepare TCRbeta libraries, following the manufacturer's instructions. The finished libraries were brought together in one pool at roughly 2.7 nM, which was then read using an Illumina NovaSeq 6000 S4 flow cell. The study's processing was this. The immunoSEQ Analyzer handled quality control and preprocessing of the raw data. The analysis was restricted to productive rearrangements, with each unique CDR3 amino acid sequence defining a clonotype. Using the R package tcR, the researchers computed the Gini-Simpson index as their estimate of repertoire clonality. Gini indices were compared with Student's t test, and associations with tumor size change were assessed by Pearson correlation. What TCRdb holds here is the immuneACCESS table cut down to in-frame rearrangements. Part of the clones is not present; checked against another copy, under half of the missing clones reflect an unresolved V gene, and the others are unexplained. V, J and clone size reflect that table, while D and trimming were determined from the DNA. The sample yields just under 70,000 clones; roughly 81% were counted once. The top ten clones comprise roughly 3.4% of the sample.

Results and caveats for the whole study, not just this receptor: After neoadjuvant nivolumab, significantly higher T cell clonality (Gini index) was found within PBMCs in non-responders than in responders. TCR analyses included only three patients per response group, and the authors called for larger cohorts for validation. Higher pretreatment blood TCRbeta clonality and lower post-treatment tumor TCRbeta clonality were correlated with higher pretreatment blood Treg/Th17 ratios.

The sample's time point label, decoded: after neoadjuvant nivolumab, at surgical resection. None of the patients had received prior systemic or radiation treatment, and all were newly diagnosed with stage II-IVA oral cavity squamous cell carcinoma. The cohort was made up of patients with locally advanced, HPV-negative oral cavity squamous cell carcinoma. Peripheral blood mononuclear cells were analyzed directly, without maintenance or expansion in culture. The samples were obtained from a longitudinal correlative study of a single-arm phase II trial testing neoadjuvant nivolumab in oral cavity squamous cell carcinoma. Genomic DNA-based TCRbeta sequencing was performed on subject-matched pre- and post-treatment PBMCs and tumors from three responders and three non-responders. Peripheral blood mononuclear cells were collected once before nivolumab treatment and again after treatment, at the time of surgery. Genomic DNA was isolated from PBMCs using the Maxwell RSC DNA from Cells kit.

This receptor was obtained from a person between 35 and 79 years old with oral cavity squamous cell carcinoma. Sequenced material: PBMCs, taken after nivolumab (anti-PD-1) treatment.

The CDR3 amino acid sequence is: CASSEGGQGFYGYTF. Read as DNA, the sequence is TGTGCCAGCAGTGAAGGGGGACAGGGGTTCTATGGCTACACCTTC. The rearrangement combines TRBV6-1 with TRBJ1-2; 10 of the junction bases match TRBD1. Reading from cysteine to phenylalanine, the CDR3 counts 15 amino acids. CDR3 DNA only is kept here, 45 bases in frame from base 1. Clipping removes 1 base from V and 4 bases from J, with 3 as the unmatched junction base count. CDR1 and CDR2, looked up from the germline V gene, are MNHNS and SASEGT.